The present TCR beta chain was sequenced within a study of T cell responses to AZD1222 COVID-19 vaccine. V was trimmed by 1 base and J by 8 bases, leaving 20 bases between them. CDR3 length: 16 residues. CDR1 and CDR2 from the germline V gene are SGHAT and FQDESV (reference sequence). The assay was immunoSEQ multiplex PCR, and TCRdb's table has in-frame clones only and misses some. The profile covers fewer than 80,000 clones, with about 87% appearing a single time and 9% to 10% taken by the ten largest. Note on this clone: Its cognate antigen is unknown.

Study outcomes and limitations: Close to half of spike-specific TCRs reportedly recognize unmutated variant regions. Females outnumbered males among donors, who were mostly white British; clonal diversity was possibly underestimated. Repertoires were collected only later (after the peak T cell response had occurred). Only a handful of AZD1222 recipients, roughly 6 in all, had baseline seropositivity.

The receptor comes from an adult who received the MenACWY meningococcal vaccine as a control. This sample comprised peripheral blood, obtained 28 days after the second dose of the MenACWY control vaccine. V usage is TRBV11-1 and J usage is TRBJ1-2; a possible D gene is TRBD1 (6 bases). The CDR3, as DNA: TGTGCCAGCAGCTTAGGAGGACCAGCACCCCAGGGGGGCTACACCTTC. The encoded protein is CASSLGGPAPQGGYTF.